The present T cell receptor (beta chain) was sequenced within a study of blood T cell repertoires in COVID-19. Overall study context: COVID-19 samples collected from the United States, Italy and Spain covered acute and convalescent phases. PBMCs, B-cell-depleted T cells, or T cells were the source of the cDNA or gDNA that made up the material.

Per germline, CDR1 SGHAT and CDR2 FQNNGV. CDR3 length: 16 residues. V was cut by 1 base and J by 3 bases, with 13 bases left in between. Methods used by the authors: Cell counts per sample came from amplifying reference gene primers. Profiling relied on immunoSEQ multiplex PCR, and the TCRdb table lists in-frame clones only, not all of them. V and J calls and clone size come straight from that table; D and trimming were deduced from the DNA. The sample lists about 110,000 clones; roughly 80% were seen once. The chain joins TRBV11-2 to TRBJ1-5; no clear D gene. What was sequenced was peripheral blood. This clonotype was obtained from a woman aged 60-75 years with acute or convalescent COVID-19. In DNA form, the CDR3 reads TGTGCCAGCAGCTTAGTCGAGGGATCGATCAATCAGCCCCAGCATTTT. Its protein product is CASSLVEGSINQPQHF.